The T cell receptor beta chain described here comes from a study of T cell repertoires in cytomegalovirus infection. One entry per CDR3 protein results from TCRdb running MiXCR on the reads. In the table there are fewer than 350,000 distinct CDR3 sequences, over 7.5% of which are singletons. Germline loops: CDR1 SGHTA, CDR2 FQGNSA. The V end was cut by 4 bases, the J end by 4 bases, with 7 bases between. The CDR3 has 12 residues. This clonotype was counted between two and nine times. The sequencing input was PBMCs. This receptor was obtained from a human donor in good health (CMV status not recorded). Some clones in this sample may be carry-over from other donors' samples. The chain recombines TRBV7-2 with TRBJ2-5; D unresolved. The CDR3 here is CASSSSAETQYF. The CDR3 DNA sequence: TGTGCCAGCAGCTCCTCGGCAGAGACCCAGTACTTC.